The 9 T cell receptor beta chains in this list originate from one sample, sequenced in a study of control samples from healthy donors and cancer patients. This table comes from immunoSEQ multiplex PCR, and its TCRdb copy is limited to in-frame clones, with some not included. The sample lists some 150,000 clones; 96% were seen once. Sequencing was done on a sample of blood. The receptor source for this set is a woman aged 25 to 39 in good health.

V usage is TRBV29-1 and J usage is TRBJ2-5, with D possibly being TRBD1 (5 bases). CDR1 SQVTM and CDR2 ANQGSEA come from the germline V gene. This CDR3 has 14 amino acids. The ends were cut back, 1 base at V and 0 bases at J, with 9 bases in the middle. As DNA, the CDR3 is TGCAGCGTTGAAGGACAGATCTACCAAGAGACCCAGTACTTC. It specifies CSVEGQIYQETQYF.

The J gene is TRBJ2-1, the V gene TRBV14; TRBD2 matches 11 bases. The CDR3 sequence is 16 residues long. V lost 4 bases, J lost 3 bases, and 5 bases stayed unmatched. Germline CDR1 reads SGHDN; CDR2 reads FVKESK. The CDR3 coding sequence is TGTGCCAGCAGCCCACCGGGACTAGCGGTCTACAATGAGCAGTTCTTC. As protein: CASSPPGLAVYNEQFF.

The chain combines TRBV11-2 with TRBJ2-1; the D is unclear. This CDR3 has 14 residues. Germline V gene data show CDR1 as SGHAT and CDR2 as FQNNGV. The V end lost 1 base, the J end lost 9 bases, and 13 bases lay between the germline ends. The CDR3 spells CASSLVGREGEQFF. CDR3 coding DNA: TGTGCCAGCAGCTTAGTCGGACGCGAAGGTGAGCAGTTCTTC. Filled out from reference TRBV11-2 and TRBJ2-1, the complete variable domain reads EAGVAQSPRYKIIEKRQSVAFWCNPISGHATLYWYQQILGQGPKLLIQFQNNGVVDDSQLPKDRFSAERLKGVDSTLKIQPAKLEDSAVYLCASSLVGREGEQFFGPGTRLTVL.

This rearrangement joins TRBV5-6 to TRBJ2-1, with a possible D match to TRBD2 (6 bases). The germline V gene has CDR1 SGHDT and CDR2 YYEEEE. CDR3 length equals 12 residues. V was clipped by 2 bases and J by 10 bases, with 10 bases between them. CDR3 nucleotides: TGTGCCAGCAGCTTAGGAGGGAACGAGCAGTTCTTC. This encodes CASSLGGNEQFF.

The chain links TRBV5-4 to TRBJ2-5; TRBD1 matches at 9 bases. V shed 6 bases, J shed 5 bases, and the junction held 8 bases outside the gene matches. The CDR3 has 14 amino acids. CDR1 and CDR2 from the germline V gene are SGHNT and YYREEE (reference sequence). This CDR3 reads CASNLQGAFETQYF. Written as DNA, the CDR3 is TGTGCCAGCAATCTACAGGGGGCCTTTGAGACCCAGTACTTC.

This clone occurred once. The rearrangement uses TRBV15 and TRBJ2-7; D remains ambiguous. CDR3 length equals 15 residues. Per the germline V gene, CDR1 is LNHNV and CDR2 is YYDKDF (reference sequence). V lost 4 bases and J 1 base, leaving 14 bases between the germline ends. The CDR3, as DNA: TGTGCCACCAGCACCGGCCGCGTGCCATCCTACGAGCAGTACTTC. Translation gives CATSTGRVPSYEQYF.

J is TRBJ2-1 and V is TRBV27, with D possibly being TRBD1 or TRBD2 (5 bases each). The V and J ends lost 6 bases and 6 bases respectively, with 18 bases between them. There are 15 residues in the CDR3. Germline V CDR1 and CDR2: MNHEY, SMNVEV (reference sequence). CDR3 loop: CASSLPGPKSNEQFF. The CDR3 nucleotides read TGTGCCAGCAGCTTACCGGGACCGAAGTCCAATGAGCAGTTCTTC.

This chain connects TRBV28 to TRBJ2-7, with TRBD2 matching 10 bases. The CDR3 runs 15 residues. The germline CDR1 and CDR2 sequences are MDHEN and SYDVKM. J gave up 0 bases and V 6 bases, and 5 bases lay outside the gene matches. CDR3 coding DNA: TGTGCCAGCAGGTCACTAGCGGGGAGCTCCTACGAGCAGTACTTC. Translation: CASRSLAGSSYEQYF.

The V call is TRBV12-5, the J call TRBJ2-1, with 8 bases aligning to TRBD2. With 2 bases clipped from V and 8 bases from J, the junction kept 2 bases outside the gene matches. This CDR3 is built from 13 residues. Germline-derived CDR1 and CDR2 are LGHNT and FRNRAP. The CDR3 DNA follows: TGTGCTAGTGGTTTGATCGGGGGGGATGAGCAGTTCTTC. Its protein is CASGLIGGDEQFF.